Following are 28 T cell receptor beta chains from one sample sequenced in a study of T-cell memory formation after mild COVID-19. In TCRdb, the 5' RACE reads were re-called with MiXCR into one record per CDR3 protein. The data contain around 310,000 distinct CDR3 sequences, around a fifth of them seen just once; the ten biggest clones take up around a fifth. Sample: PBMCs or a T cell subset sorted from them (not recorded which). All receptors derive from a man aged 18 to 30 who had mild COVID-19 (a few samples of this study predate the infection). Cell type and time point are not known.

The chain joins TRBV7-9 to TRBJ2-7; the D gene is possibly TRBD2 (5 bases). Trimming pared 3 bases from V and 2 bases from J, leaving 8 bases between. Germline CDR1 SEHNR, CDR2 FQNEAQ (reference sequence). The CDR3 covers 13 residues. DNA for the CDR3: TGTGCCAGCAGCTTCGAGGAGGCCTACGAGCAGTACGTC. This encodes CASSFEEAYEQYV.

V is TRBV12-3 or TRBV12-4 and J is TRBJ1-1; no firm D call. V dropped 3 bases and J dropped 1 base, with 9 bases sitting between them. The CDR3 runs to 14 residues. The CDR3 sequence: CASSFSAANTEAFF. The CDR3, as DNA: TGTGCCAGCAGTTTCTCGGCAGCGAACACTGAAGCTTTCTTT.

As for this clonotype: A much bigger clone sits one base away, suggesting this may be a read error. V usage is TRBV5-6 and J usage is TRBJ2-4; no definite D call. Deletions cut 4 bases from V and 0 bases from J, with 11 bases between. Per germline, CDR1 SGHDT and CDR2 YYEEEE. The CDR3 is 15 residues long. CDR3 nucleotide sequence: TGTGCCAGCAGCGTCCAGTATCTAGCCAAAAACATTCAGTACTTC. It codes for CASSVQYLAKNIQYF.

This clonotype came up a few times. The V gene is TRBV5-1, the J gene TRBJ2-5; the D call may be TRBD1 or TRBD2 (6 bases each). This CDR3 spans 15 amino acids. V was clipped by 4 bases and J by 1 base, with 14 bases between them. CDR1 and CDR2 from the germline V gene are SGHRS and YFSETQ. The CDR3 region is CASSGGRYVQETQYF. In DNA form, the CDR3 reads TGCGCCAGCAGCGGGGGGCGATACGTCCAAGAGACCCAGTACTTC.

The chain has TRBV11-2 and TRBJ2-2; D may correspond to TRBD1 or TRBD2 (6 bases each). The V and J ends lost 5 bases and 4 bases respectively, with 14 bases between them. The germline CDR1 and CDR2 sequences are SGHAT and FQNNGV. This CDR3 comprises 15 residues. The CDR3 DNA sequence: TGTGCCAGCAGCCGCGGGGACATTTTCACCGGGGAGCTGTTTTTT. Its translation is CASSRGDIFTGELFF.

This clonotype has a handful of counts. The chain uses TRBV9 and TRBJ1-4; a possible D gene is TRBD1 (5 bases). Trimming cost V 3 bases and J 6 bases, with 18 bases left between them. From germline, CDR1 is SGDLS and CDR2 YYNGEE. This CDR3 spans 16 amino acids. CDR3 region: CASSARLGLGDEKLFF. The CDR3 DNA reads as TGTGCCAGCAGCGCCCGATTGGGGTTAGGGGATGAAAAACTGTTTTTT.

This clonotype appeared a single time. This chain connects TRBV18 to TRBJ2-7; a weak D match, TRBD1 (6 bases). The germline V gene has CDR1 KGHSH and CDR2 LQKENI. The ends were cut back, 3 bases at V and 7 bases at J, with 16 bases in the middle. The CDR3 is 14 residues long. CDR3 residues: CASSPGQTSEEQYF. The CDR3 DNA reads as TGTGCCAGCTCACCGGGACAAACCTCGGAGGAGCAGTACTTC.

This clonotype was seen more than once but under ten times. The chain links TRBV15 to TRBJ2-2; D remains ambiguous. Trimming cost V 5 bases and J 7 bases, with 5 bases left between them. The CDR3 loop spans 11 amino acids. Germline lookup yields CDR1 LNHNV and CDR2 YYDKDF (reference sequence). The DNA for the CDR3 is TGTGCCACCAGCGGAAACGGGGAGCTGTTTTTT. Its protein is CATSGNGELFF.

This clonotype was counted a few times. The chain combines TRBV9 with TRBJ2-1, with TRBD2 matching over 9 bases. The CDR3 loop spans 15 amino acids. The trim removed 4 bases at V and 7 bases at J, leaving 9 bases unmatched. Germline V gene lookup returns CDR1 SGDLS and CDR2 YYNGEE. The CDR3 reads CASSPWGGGDNEQFF. The CDR3 bases are TGTGCCAGCAGCCCATGGGGCGGGGGGGATAATGAGCAGTTCTTC.

The gene calls are TRBV6-6 and TRBJ1-4; 7 nucleotides match TRBD1. The CDR3 sequence is 14 residues long. CDR1 MNHNY and CDR2 SVGAGI come from the germline V gene (reference sequence). The trim removed 10 bases at V and 7 bases at J, leaving 12 bases unmatched. CDR3 DNA: TGTGCCACCAAACCGGGCCCAGGGGGTGAAAAACTGTTTTTT. Its protein product is CATKPGPGGEKLFF.

This clonotype was detected only a few times. The chain employs TRBV7-2 and TRBJ1-2; TRBD1 might be the D (5 bases). There are 13 residues in the CDR3. V gave up 1 base and J gave up 8 bases, with 11 bases separating them. Germline V gene lookup returns CDR1 SGHTA and CDR2 FQGNSA. CDR3 DNA sequence: TGTGCCAGCAGCTTAGGGGCAGGGAAGGGCTACACCTTC. Translating gives CASSLGAGKGYTF.

This clonotype turned up a few times. This chain links TRBV12-3 or TRBV12-4 with TRBJ2-3; the D gene could be TRBD1 or TRBD2 (5 bases each). The CDR3 spans 14 residues. V was cut by 8 bases and J by 5 bases, with 17 bases left in between. CDR3 in amino acids: CASRGPALGDTQYF. The CDR3 DNA reads as TGTGCCAGCCGGGGACCAGCCCTTGGAGATACGCAGTATTTT.

This clonotype is judged medium-sized (0.01 to 0.1%). The chain couples TRBV6-6 to TRBJ2-5; D remains unclear. The CDR3 is made up of 15 amino acids. Germline CDR1 and CDR2: MNHNY and SVGAGI (reference sequence). V dropped 6 bases and J dropped 1 base, with 15 bases sitting between them. As DNA, the CDR3 is TGTGCCAGCAGACTTAAGTTGACGTCCCAAGAGACCCAGTACTTC. Translation gives CASRLKLTSQETQYF.

In this sample, this clonotype turned up a few times. This chain links TRBV5-6 with TRBJ2-7; D is perhaps TRBD2 (6 bases). CDR1 is SGHDT and CDR2 is YYEEEE in the germline V gene. The CDR3 length is 15 residues. Trimming stripped 0 bases from V and 2 bases from J, with 12 bases between. The CDR3 spells CASSLGLASTYEQYV. The CDR3 DNA reads TGTGCCAGCAGCTTGGGGCTAGCGTCTACCTACGAGCAGTACGTC.

The genes are TRBV5-1 and TRBJ1-5; D not resolved. The CDR3 length is 16 residues. V gave up 0 bases and J gave up 1 base, with 11 bases separating them. Germline CDR1 SGHRS, CDR2 YFSETQ. Here the CDR3 DNA reads TGCGCCAGCAGCTTGGCCCCGGCGGGGAGCAATCAGCCCCAGCATTTT. The encoded protein is CASSLAPAGSNQPQHF.

This clonotype was seen a few times. The chain uses TRBV12-3 or TRBV12-4 and TRBJ2-3, with D hard to call. V dropped 2 bases and J dropped 0 bases, with 6 bases sitting between them. The CDR3 has 14 amino acids. CDR3 bases: TGTGCCAGCAGTTTACACGGAAGCACAGATACGCAGTATTTT. This gives the protein CASSLHGSTDTQYF.

The rearrangement links TRBV5-1 to TRBJ2-1; D not certain. CDR3 size: 16 residues. Trimming took 0 bases from V and 2 from J, leaving 12 bases between them. Germline V gene lookup returns CDR1 SGHRS and CDR2 YFSETQ. The CDR3 protein is CASSLVWGTTYNEQFF. The DNA of the CDR3 is TGCGCCAGCAGCTTGGTGTGGGGTACCACCTACAATGAGCAGTTCTTC.

The rearrangement uses TRBV3-1 and TRBJ2-5; 11 positions agree with TRBD2. CDR3 length: 15 amino acids. CDR1 LGHDT and CDR2 YNNKEL come from the germline V gene (reference sequence). V lost 5 bases and J lost 5; bases outside the gene matches: 7. The CDR3 DNA follows: TGTGCCAGCAGCTACGGGACTAGCGGACGGGAGACCCAGTACTTC. This sequence encodes CASSYGTSGRETQYF.

The table lists this clonotype with a few counts. The J gene is TRBJ2-3, the V gene TRBV9; maybe TRBD1 (6 bases). The germline V gene encodes CDR1 SGDLS and CDR2 YYNGEE. CDR3 length: 15 residues. Trimming left V 1 base short and J 2 bases short, with 11 bases between. The CDR3 here is CASSVLGTTTDTQYF. The CDR3 DNA sequence: TGTGCCAGCAGCGTACTGGGGACAACCACAGATACGCAGTATTTT.

This clonotype was seen a handful of times. The chain employs TRBV12-3 or TRBV12-4 and TRBJ1-2; possibly TRBD1 for D (5 bases). The CDR3 has 15 residues. The V and J ends lost 7 bases and 4 bases respectively, with 19 bases between them. CDR3 amino acids: CASILSGGNLYGYTF. Here the CDR3 DNA reads TGTGCCAGCATTCTTAGTGGGGGAAACCTCTATGGCTACACCTTC.

This clonotype was seen a handful of times. V gene TRBV4-1 combines with J gene TRBJ2-3; tentative D call: TRBD2 (7 bases). V was cut by 4 bases and J by 0 bases, with 14 bases left in between. The germline gives CDR1 MGHRA, CDR2 YSYEKL. The CDR3 length is 16 residues. Here the CDR3 DNA reads TGCGCCAGCAGCCTCTCCGGGGGGCCCAGCACAGATACGCAGTATTTT. Translating gives CASSLSGGPSTDTQYF.

This clonotype was found a few times. The CDR3 bases are TGCAGTGCAAATCTAGGCACCTATAATTCACCCCTCCACTTT. Translating gives CSANLGTYNSPLHF. This sequence joins TRBV20-1 and TRBJ1-6; unclear D gene. Germline values: CDR1 DFQATT, CDR2 SNEGSKA (reference sequence). This CDR3 comprises 14 residues. The V end lost 6 bases, the J end lost 2 bases, and 11 bases lay between the germline ends.

The chain couples TRBV6-5 to TRBJ1-1; TRBD1 agrees at 7 bases. CDR1 is MNHEY, CDR2 SVGAGI, per germline. Trimming at V came to 6 bases and at J to 1 base, leaving 5 bases not matched to a gene. The CDR3 sequence is 14 residues long. CDR3 bases: TGTGCCAGCAGCCCGGACAGGCAGAACACTGAAGCTTTCTTT. It yields the protein CASSPDRQNTEAFF.

The V and J genes are TRBV12-3 or TRBV12-4 and TRBJ2-3; TRBD2 matches at 8 bases. This CDR3 is built from 14 residues. The V and J ends lost 6 bases and 4 bases, in that order; junction bases with no gene match: 6. The CDR3 protein is CASRIGGAADTQYF. The CDR3, as DNA: TGTGCCAGCAGGATCGGGGGGGCGGCAGATACGCAGTATTTT.

V and J are TRBV5-1 and TRBJ2-1; TRBD2 aligns across 11 bases. This CDR3 contains 17 residues. Trimming took 4 bases from V and 9 from J; bases not matched to a gene: 15. The V gene's germline CDR1 is SGHRS and CDR2 YFSETQ. The CDR3: CASSPTPLAGGSGEQFF. The CDR3, as DNA: TGCGCCAGCAGCCCGACGCCCCTAGCGGGGGGATCCGGTGAGCAGTTCTTC.

This chain uses TRBV5-5 with TRBJ1-4; weak D call: TRBD1 (6 bases). Germline V gene data show CDR1 as SGHKS and CDR2 as YYEKEE (reference sequence). Trimming removed 7 bases from V and 8 bases from J, with 18 bases in between. The CDR3 is made up of 14 amino acids. This CDR3 is CASGLRGRVEKLFF. CDR3 sequence (DNA): TGTGCCAGCGGTTTACGGGGGCGTGTGGAAAAACTGTTTTTT. The whole variable domain, remainder taken from reference TRBV5-5 and TRBJ1-4, is DAGVTQSPTHLIKTRGQQVTLRCSPISGHKSVSWYQQVLGQGPQFIFQYYEKEERGRGNFPDRFSARQFPNYSSELNVNALLLGDSALYLCASGLRGRVEKLFFGSGTQLSVL.

This clonotype was seen a handful of times. J is TRBJ1-6 and V is TRBV28; D is uncertain. Trimming took 1 base from V and 10 from J, leaving 11 bases between them. Germline CDR1 reads MDHEN; CDR2 reads SYDVKM. This CDR3 contains 14 residues. CDR3 region: CASSLSNLGSPLHF. The CDR3 DNA is TGTGCCAGCAGTTTATCAAACCTCGGATCACCCCTCCACTTT.

The chain carries TRBV4-3 and TRBJ2-7; 8 bases match TRBD1. CDR1 and CDR2 (germline): LGHNA, YSLEER. CDR3 length equals 16 residues. Trimming took 0 bases from V and 5 from J; bases not matched to a gene: 9. The CDR3 region has the DNA TGCGCCAGCAGCCAAGACCCATCCCTGACAGGGGACGAGCAGTACGTC. As protein: CASSQDPSLTGDEQYV.